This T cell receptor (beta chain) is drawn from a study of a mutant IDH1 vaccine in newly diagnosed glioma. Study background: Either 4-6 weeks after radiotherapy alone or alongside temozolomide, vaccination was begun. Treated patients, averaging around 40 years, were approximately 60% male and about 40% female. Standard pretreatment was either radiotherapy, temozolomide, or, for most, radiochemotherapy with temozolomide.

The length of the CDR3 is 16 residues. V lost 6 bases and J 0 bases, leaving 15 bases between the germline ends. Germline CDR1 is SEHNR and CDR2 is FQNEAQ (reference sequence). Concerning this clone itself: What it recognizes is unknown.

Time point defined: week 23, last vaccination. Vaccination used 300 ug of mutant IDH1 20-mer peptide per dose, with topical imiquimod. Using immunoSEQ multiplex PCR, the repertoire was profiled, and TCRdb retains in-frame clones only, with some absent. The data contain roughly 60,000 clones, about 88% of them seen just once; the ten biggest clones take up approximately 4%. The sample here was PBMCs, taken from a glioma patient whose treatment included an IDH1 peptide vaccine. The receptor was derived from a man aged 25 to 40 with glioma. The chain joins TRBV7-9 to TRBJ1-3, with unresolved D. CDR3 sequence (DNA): TGTGCCAGCAGATCCCTCATGGGCGACTCTGGAAACACCATATATTTT. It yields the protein CASRSLMGDSGNTIYF.